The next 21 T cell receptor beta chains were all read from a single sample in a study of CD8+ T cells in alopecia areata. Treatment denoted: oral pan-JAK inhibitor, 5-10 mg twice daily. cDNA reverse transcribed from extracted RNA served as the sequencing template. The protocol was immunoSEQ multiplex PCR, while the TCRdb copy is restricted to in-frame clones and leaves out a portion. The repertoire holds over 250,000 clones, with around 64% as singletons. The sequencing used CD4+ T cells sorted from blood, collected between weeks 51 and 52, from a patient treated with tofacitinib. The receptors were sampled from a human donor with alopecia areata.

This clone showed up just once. This CDR3 reads CASSRQDRTDTQYF. The CDR3 bases are TGTGCCAGCAGTAGACAGGATCGCACAGATACGCAGTATTTT. V is TRBV6-5 and J is TRBJ2-3; tentatively, D is TRBD1 (6 bases). The CDR3 is 14 residues long. Germline values: CDR1 MNHEY, CDR2 SVGAGI. The ends were cut back, 5 bases at V and 1 base at J, with 10 bases in the middle.

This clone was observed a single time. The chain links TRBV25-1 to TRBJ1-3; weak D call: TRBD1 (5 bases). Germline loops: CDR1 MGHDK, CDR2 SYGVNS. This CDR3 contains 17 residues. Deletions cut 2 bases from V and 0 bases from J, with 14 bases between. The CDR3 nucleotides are TGTGCCAGCAGTGAACCTTCGGGACGGAGCTCTGGAAACACCATATATTTT. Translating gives CASSEPSGRSSGNTIYF.

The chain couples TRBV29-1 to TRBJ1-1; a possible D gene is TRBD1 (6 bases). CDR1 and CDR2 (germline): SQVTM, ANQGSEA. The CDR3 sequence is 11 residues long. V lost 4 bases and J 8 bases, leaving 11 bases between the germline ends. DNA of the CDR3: TGCAGCGTTGGGGACAAGGGAGAAGCTTTCTTT. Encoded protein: CSVGDKGEAFF.

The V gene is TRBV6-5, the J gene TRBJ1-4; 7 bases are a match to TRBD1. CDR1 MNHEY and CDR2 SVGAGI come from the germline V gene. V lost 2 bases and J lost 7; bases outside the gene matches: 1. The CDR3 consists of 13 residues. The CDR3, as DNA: TGTGCCAGCAGTTACGGGACAGTTGAAAAACTGTTTTTT. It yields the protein CASSYGTVEKLFF.

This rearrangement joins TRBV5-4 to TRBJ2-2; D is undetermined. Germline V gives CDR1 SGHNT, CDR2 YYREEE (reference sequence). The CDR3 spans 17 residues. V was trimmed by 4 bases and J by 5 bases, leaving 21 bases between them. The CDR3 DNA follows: TGTGCCAGCAGCCCGGGCGTTCTCCGGGCAGGTACCGGGGAGCTGTTTTTT. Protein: CASSPGVLRAGTGELFF.

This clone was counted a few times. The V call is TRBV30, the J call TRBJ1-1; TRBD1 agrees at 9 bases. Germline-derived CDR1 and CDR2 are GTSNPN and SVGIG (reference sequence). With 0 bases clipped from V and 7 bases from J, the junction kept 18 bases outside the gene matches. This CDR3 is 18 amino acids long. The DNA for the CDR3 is TGTGCCTGGAGTGTACAACGGGTCGGGACAGGGCAGAGAGTTGAAGCTTTCTTT. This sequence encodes CAWSVQRVGTGQRVEAFF.

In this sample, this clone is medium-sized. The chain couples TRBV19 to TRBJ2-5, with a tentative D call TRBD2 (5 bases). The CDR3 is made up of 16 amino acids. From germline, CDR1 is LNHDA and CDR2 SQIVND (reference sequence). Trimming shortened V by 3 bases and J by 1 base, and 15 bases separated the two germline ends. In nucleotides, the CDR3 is TGTGCCAGTAGTATCGGGCTGCGACGGGGCCAAGAGACCCAGTACTTC. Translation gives CASSIGLRRGQETQYF.

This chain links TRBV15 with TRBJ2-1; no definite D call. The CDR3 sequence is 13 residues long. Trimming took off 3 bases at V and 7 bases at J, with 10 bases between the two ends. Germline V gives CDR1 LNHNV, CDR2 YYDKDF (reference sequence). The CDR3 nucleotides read TGTGCCACCAGCAGGTACACCCCAAATGAGCAGTTCTTC. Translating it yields CATSRYTPNEQFF. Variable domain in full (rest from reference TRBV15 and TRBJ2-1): DAMVIQNPRYQVTQFGKPVTLSCSQTLNHNVMYWYQQKSSQAPKLLFHYYDKDFNNEADTPDNFQSRRPNTSFCFLDIRSPGLGDTAMYLCATSRYTPNEQFFGPGTRLTVL.

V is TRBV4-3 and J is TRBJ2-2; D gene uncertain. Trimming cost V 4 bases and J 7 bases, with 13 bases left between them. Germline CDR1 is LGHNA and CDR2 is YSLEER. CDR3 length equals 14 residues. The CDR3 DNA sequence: TGCGCCAGCAGCCGCGACGGACGGGTCGGGGAGCTGTTTTTT. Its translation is CASSRDGRVGELFF.

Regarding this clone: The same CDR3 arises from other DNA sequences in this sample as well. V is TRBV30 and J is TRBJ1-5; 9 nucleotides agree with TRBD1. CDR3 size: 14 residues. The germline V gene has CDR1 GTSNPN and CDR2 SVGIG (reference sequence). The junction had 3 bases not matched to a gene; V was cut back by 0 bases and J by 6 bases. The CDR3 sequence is CAWSVTGGGQPQHF. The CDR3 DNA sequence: TGTGCCTGGAGTGTTACAGGGGGCGGTCAGCCCCAGCATTTT. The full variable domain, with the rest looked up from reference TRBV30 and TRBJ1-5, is SQTIHQWPATLVQPVGSPLSLECTVEGTSNPNLYWYRQAAGRGLQLLFYSVGIGQISSEVPQNLSASRPQDRQFILSSKKLLLSDSGFYLCAWSVTGGGQPQHFGDGTRLSIL.

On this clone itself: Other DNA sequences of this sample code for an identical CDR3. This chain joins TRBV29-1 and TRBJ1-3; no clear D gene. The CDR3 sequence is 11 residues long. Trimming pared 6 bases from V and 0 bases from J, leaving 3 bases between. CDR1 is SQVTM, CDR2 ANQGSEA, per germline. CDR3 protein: CSVNSGNTIYF. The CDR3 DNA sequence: TGCAGCGTGAACTCTGGAAACACCATATATTTT.

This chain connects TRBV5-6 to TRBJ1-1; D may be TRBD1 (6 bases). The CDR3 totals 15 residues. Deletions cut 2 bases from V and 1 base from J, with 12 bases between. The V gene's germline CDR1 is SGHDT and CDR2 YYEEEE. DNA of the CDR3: TGTGCCAGCAGCTTCCTGGCAGGGGCGAACACTGAAGCTTTCTTT. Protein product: CASSFLAGANTEAFF.

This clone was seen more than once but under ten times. This CDR3 is CASSFLAGTSYNEQFF. The CDR3, as DNA: TGTGCCAGCAGCTTCTTAGCGGGGACCTCCTACAATGAGCAGTTCTTC. The chain employs TRBV7-6 and TRBJ2-1, with TRBD2 matching over 8 bases. Germline V gives CDR1 SGHVS, CDR2 FNYEAQ. V gave up 3 bases and J gave up 0 bases; unmatched junction bases: 4. The CDR3 totals 16 residues.

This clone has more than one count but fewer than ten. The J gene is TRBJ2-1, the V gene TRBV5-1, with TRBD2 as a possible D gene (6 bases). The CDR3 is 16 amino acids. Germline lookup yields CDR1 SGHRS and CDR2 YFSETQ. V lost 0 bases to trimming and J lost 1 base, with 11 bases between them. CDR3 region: CASSLEGTPSYNEQFF. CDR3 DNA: TGCGCCAGCAGCTTGGAAGGGACTCCATCCTACAATGAGCAGTTCTTC.

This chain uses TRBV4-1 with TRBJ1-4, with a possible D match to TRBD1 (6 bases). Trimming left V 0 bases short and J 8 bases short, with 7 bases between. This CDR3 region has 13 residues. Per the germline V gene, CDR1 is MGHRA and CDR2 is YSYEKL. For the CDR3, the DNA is TGCGCCAGCAGCCAAGAACAGGGAGAAAAACTGTTTTTT. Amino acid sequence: CASSQEQGEKLFF.

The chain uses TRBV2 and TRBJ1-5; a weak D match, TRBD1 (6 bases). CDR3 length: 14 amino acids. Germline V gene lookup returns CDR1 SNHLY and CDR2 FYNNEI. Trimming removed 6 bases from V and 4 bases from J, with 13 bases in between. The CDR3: CASREVGANQPQHF. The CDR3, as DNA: TGTGCCAGCAGGGAGGTGGGGGCAAATCAGCCCCAGCATTTT.

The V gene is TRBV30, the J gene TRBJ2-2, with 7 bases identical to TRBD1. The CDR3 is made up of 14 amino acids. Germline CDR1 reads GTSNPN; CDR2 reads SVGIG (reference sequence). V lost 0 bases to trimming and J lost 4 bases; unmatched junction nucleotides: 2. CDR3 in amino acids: CAWSVAGGTGELFF. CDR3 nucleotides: TGTGCCTGGAGTGTAGCAGGGGGCACCGGGGAGCTGTTTTTT.

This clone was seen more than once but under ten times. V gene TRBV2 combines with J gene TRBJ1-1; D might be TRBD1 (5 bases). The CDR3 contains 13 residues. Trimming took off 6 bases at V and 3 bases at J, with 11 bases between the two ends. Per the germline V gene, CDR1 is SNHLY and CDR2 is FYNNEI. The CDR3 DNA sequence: TGTGCCAGCAGGCCCAGGGATTACACTGAAGCTTTCTTT. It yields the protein CASRPRDYTEAFF.

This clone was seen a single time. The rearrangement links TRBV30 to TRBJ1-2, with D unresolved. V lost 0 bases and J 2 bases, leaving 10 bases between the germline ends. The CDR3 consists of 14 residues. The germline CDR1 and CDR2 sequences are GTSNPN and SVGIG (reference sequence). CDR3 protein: CAWSVGRLNYGYTF. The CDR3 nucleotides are TGTGCCTGGAGTGTCGGCAGGCTAAACTATGGCTACACCTTC.

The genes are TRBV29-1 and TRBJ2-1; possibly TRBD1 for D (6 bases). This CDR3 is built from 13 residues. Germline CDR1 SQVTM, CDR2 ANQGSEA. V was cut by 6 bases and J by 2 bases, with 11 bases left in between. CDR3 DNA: TGCAGCGTCAGACAGGATACCTACAATGAGCAGTTCTTC. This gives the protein CSVRQDTYNEQFF.

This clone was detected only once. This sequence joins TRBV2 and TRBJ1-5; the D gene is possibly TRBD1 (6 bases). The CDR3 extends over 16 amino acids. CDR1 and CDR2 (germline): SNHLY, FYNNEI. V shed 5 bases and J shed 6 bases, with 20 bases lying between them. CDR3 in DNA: TGTGCCAGCAGTAGGCCCCGTGGGGGCCGCGGTCAGCCCCAGCATTTT. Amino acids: CASSRPRGGRGQPQHF.